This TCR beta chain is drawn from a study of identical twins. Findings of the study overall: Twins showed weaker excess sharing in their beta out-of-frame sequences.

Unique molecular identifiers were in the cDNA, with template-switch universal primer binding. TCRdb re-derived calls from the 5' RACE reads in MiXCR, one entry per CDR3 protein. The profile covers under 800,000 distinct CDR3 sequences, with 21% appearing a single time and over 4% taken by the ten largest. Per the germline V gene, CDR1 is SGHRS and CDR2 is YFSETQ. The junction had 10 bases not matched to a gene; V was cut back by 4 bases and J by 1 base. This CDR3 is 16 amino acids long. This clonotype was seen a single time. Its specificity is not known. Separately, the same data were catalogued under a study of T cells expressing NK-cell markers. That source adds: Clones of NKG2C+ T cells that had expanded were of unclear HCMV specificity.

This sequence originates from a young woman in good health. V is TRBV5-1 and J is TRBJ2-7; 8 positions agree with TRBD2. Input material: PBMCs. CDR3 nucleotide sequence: TGCGCCAGCAGCCTCTACGGAGCGGGGGTATCCTACGAGCAGTACTTC. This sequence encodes CASSLYGAGVSYEQYF.